A single T cell receptor (beta chain) is shown here with its context. Its antigen specificity is not known. Per-base qualities were not stored, and no clone one base away is much larger. The trial excluded patients who had a history of autoimmune disease or who were on systemic immunosuppression. In every dose cohort, peripheral blood was drawn for TCR sequencing at baseline, cycle 4 day 1, and cycle 7 day 1. The samples were taken from a phase I, first-in-human, multicenter, open-label dose-escalation trial of ivuxolimab. The trial enrolled adults with locally advanced or metastatic head and neck squamous cell, hepatocellular, melanoma or renal cell carcinoma. Before TCR sequencing, CD4+ T cells and CD8+ T cells from peripheral blood were sorted into separate populations. These data are taken from a study of OX40 agonist ivuxolimab in advanced cancers. Some background on the complete study: Ivuxolimab was a fully human IgG2 agonistic monoclonal antibody targeting the costimulatory receptor OX40 (CD134). Intravenous ivuxolimab was administered to patients every 2 weeks at six dose levels: 0.01, 0.1, 0.3, 1.5, 3 and 10 mg/kg. The paper covers the monotherapy dose-escalation part of the phase I ivuxolimab trial, which included N ≈ 52 patients. Partial responses occurred in three dose-escalation patients: two with cutaneous melanoma and one with hepatocellular carcinoma. The point of sequencing TCRbeta in the periphery was to test whether ivuxolimab changed TCR sequence diversity and drove clonal T-cell expansion. Of the approximately 50 dose-escalation patients, hepatocellular carcinoma was present in roughly 19, melanoma in roughly 15, renal cell carcinoma in 9 and head and neck cancer in 9. In the dose-escalation cohort, roughly 80% of patients were male, and the mean age was approximately 60 years, with a range of 23 to 79. Patients were allowed to have had prior anti-PD-1, anti-PD-L1 or anti-CTLA-4 therapy, and around 37% of the dose-escalation patients had previously received checkpoint inhibitors. The investigation overall reported the following: In partial responders in the 0.1-3.0 mg/kg groups, normalized peripheral clonal expansion was found to be among the lowest, especially among CD8+ T cells. On average, CD8+ T cells showed more expanded clones than CD4+ T cells after ivuxolimab. At doses of 0.1 to 3.0 mg/kg, clonal expansion of both CD4+ and CD8+ T cells in blood was seen between baseline and week 6. Antigen specificity was not determined for the clonally expanded peripheral T cells. Low levels of normalized T-cell clonal expansion were also seen in some patients who did not respond.

Genomic DNA was extracted from sorted cells for sequencing of the TCRbeta CDR3 region. The immunoSEQ Assay was used for sequencing of TCRbeta CDR3 regions. The table was pulled from immuneACCESS by TCRdb, which kept in-frame rearrangements only. Such tables lose some clones; where checked, under half of the loss comes from unresolved V genes, and the rest has no known cause. A total of about 100,000 clones appear in this sample, more than 80% of them only once. Jointly, the top ten make up roughly 5% of the sample. The germline V gene specifies SGHTA as CDR1 and FQGNSA as CDR2. V lost 5 bases and J lost 4 bases; the stretch between them is 15 bases long. From cysteine to phenylalanine, the CDR3 is 15 amino acids long. Kept here is only the CDR3 DNA, which spans 45 bases and is read in frame from base 1.

This clonotype originated in an adult with an advanced solid tumor such as melanoma, head and neck, liver or kidney cancer. The chain is made from TRBV7-2 and TRBJ2-1; the D segment could be TRBD2, given 6 matching bases. The sequences come from CD4+ or CD8+ T cells sorted from blood, collected in a trial of the OX40 agonist ivuxolimab. The CDR3 region has the sequence CASSLAGTSYNEQFF. In nucleotide form, the sequence is TGTGCCAGCAGCCTCGCGGGGACTTCATACAATGAGCAGTTCTTC.